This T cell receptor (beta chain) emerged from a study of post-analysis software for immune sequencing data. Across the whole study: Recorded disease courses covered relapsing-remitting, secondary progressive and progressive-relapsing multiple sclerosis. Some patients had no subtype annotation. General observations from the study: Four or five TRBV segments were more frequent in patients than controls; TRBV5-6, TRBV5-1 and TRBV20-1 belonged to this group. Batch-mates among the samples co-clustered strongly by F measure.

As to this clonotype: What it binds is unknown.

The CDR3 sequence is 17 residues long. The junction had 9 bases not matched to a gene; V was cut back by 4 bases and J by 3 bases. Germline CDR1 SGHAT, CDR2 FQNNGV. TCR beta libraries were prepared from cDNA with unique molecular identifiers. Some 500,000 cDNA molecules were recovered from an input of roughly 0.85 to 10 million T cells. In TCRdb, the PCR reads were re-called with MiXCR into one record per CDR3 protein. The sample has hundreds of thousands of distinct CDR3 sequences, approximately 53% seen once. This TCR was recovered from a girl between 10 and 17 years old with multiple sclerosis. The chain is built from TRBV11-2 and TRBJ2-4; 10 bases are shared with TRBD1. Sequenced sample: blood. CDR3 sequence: CASSSNRDRGIKNIQYF. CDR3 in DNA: TGTGCCAGCAGCTCAAACCGGGACAGGGGCATCAAAAACATTCAGTACTTC.